The next 30 T cell receptor beta chains were all read from a single sample in a study of a mutant IDH1 vaccine in newly diagnosed glioma. This table comes from immunoSEQ multiplex PCR, and its TCRdb copy is limited to in-frame clones, with some not included. The sample records around 60,000 clones, about four fifths being singletons. Time point: week 35, safety follow-up. Each dose delivered 300 ug of mutant IDH1 20-mer peptide subcutaneously with imiquimod. Which antigens these TCRs recognize remains unknown. The sequences come from PBMCs, collected from a glioma patient whose treatment included an IDH1 peptide vaccine. The receptors shown here come from a man aged 35 to 55 with glioma.

CDR3 sequence (DNA): TGTGCCTGGATGGGACAGGGTAACGCTCAGCCCCAGCATTTT. Amino acids: CAWMGQGNAQPQHF. This chain uses TRBV30 with TRBJ1-5; 9 nucleotides line up with TRBD1. CDR1 is GTSNPN and CDR2 is SVGIG in the germline V gene (reference sequence). The V segment lost 4 bases and the J segment 6 bases; nucleotides outside the gene matches: 7. This CDR3 spans 14 amino acids.

This clone appeared once. The chain joins TRBV29-1 to TRBJ2-1, with D hard to call. Per the germline V gene, CDR1 is SQVTM and CDR2 is ANQGSEA. Trimming took 0 bases from V and 10 from J, leaving 16 bases between them. CDR3 length: 14 residues. The CDR3 DNA reads as TGCAGCGTTGAAGATGGCGCTCGACTTGGGGAGCAGTTCTTC. It specifies CSVEDGARLGEQFF.

The chain employs TRBV6-6 and TRBJ2-5; either TRBD1 or TRBD2 may supply D (5 bases each). The J call is uncertain, as TRBJ2-7 better fits the DNA end. Per germline, CDR1 MNHNY and CDR2 SVGAGI (reference sequence). This CDR3 spans 13 amino acids. The chain's CDR3 is CASSPGTIDEQYF. CDR3 in DNA: TGTGCCAGCAGCCCCGGGACGATCGACGAGCAGTACTTC.

This chain joins TRBV6-5 and TRBJ1-4, with TRBD1 as a possible D gene (6 bases). V gave up 7 bases and J gave up 2 bases, with 14 bases separating them. The CDR3 is 15 residues long. Germline-derived CDR1 and CDR2 are MNHEY and SVGAGI. The CDR3 is CASTFAGATNEKLFF. The CDR3 DNA follows: TGTGCCAGCACCTTCGCGGGGGCGACTAATGAAAAACTGTTTTTT.

This clone was seen a single time. CDR3 sequence reads: CASSLGWASSYNEQFF. The DNA of the CDR3 is TGTGCCAGCAGCTTGGGTTGGGCTAGCTCCTACAATGAGCAGTTCTTC. This chain joins TRBV13 and TRBJ2-1; no clear D. The CDR3 has 16 amino acids. In germline, CDR1 is PRHDT, CDR2 FYEKMQ (reference sequence). The V and J ends lost 3 bases and 0 bases respectively, with 12 bases between them.

The chain has TRBV9 and TRBJ1-2, with TRBD1 matching 9 bases. V lost 3 bases, J lost 7 bases, and 4 bases stayed unmatched. Germline V CDR1 and CDR2: SGDLS, YYNGEE. CDR3 length: 13 amino acids. CDR3 sequence reads: CASSARDRAGYTF. The CDR3 DNA is TGTGCCAGCAGCGCCCGGGACAGGGCTGGCTACACCTTC.

DNA for the CDR3: TGTGCCAGCAGCTTGACAGGGTGGGAGGGCTACACCTTC. This gives the protein CASSLTGWEGYTF. The V call is TRBV5-4, the J call TRBJ1-2; D is perhaps TRBD1 (6 bases). The CDR3 covers 13 residues. Germline values: CDR1 SGHNT, CDR2 YYREEE (reference sequence). V lost 1 base, J lost 8 bases, and 12 bases lay in between.

This clone was detected only a few times. V and J are TRBV7-9 and TRBJ2-1; D remains ambiguous. Between the trimmed V and J ends, which lost 1 base and 10 bases, there was a span of 11 bases. The CDR3 has 13 residues. Germline V gene sequence: CDR1 SEHNR, CDR2 FQNEAQ (reference sequence). CDR3: CASSLERLGEQFF. The CDR3 region has the DNA TGTGCCAGCAGCTTAGAAAGACTGGGGGAGCAGTTCTTC.

The chain uses TRBV19 and TRBJ1-4; 7 bases line up with TRBD1. The CDR3 is 14 amino acids. Trimming at V came to 3 bases and at J to 8 bases, leaving 6 bases not matched to a gene. CDR1 is LNHDA, CDR2 SQIVND, per germline (reference sequence). The CDR3 bases are TGTGCCAGTAGTATGGACAGGAGGCGCGAAAAACTGTTTTTT. Its protein product is CASSMDRRREKLFF.

The CDR3 loop reads CASSQGGYEQYF. DNA of the CDR3: TGTGCCAGCAGCCAGGGGGGCTACGAGCAGTACTTC. V gene TRBV7-2 combines with J gene TRBJ2-7; the D gene is possibly TRBD1 (7 bases). The V and J ends lost 5 bases and 3 bases respectively, with 8 bases between them. CDR1 SGHTA and CDR2 FQGNSA come from the germline V gene. The CDR3 is 12 residues long.

The rearrangement links TRBV7-2 to TRBJ2-2; no clear D gene. From germline, CDR1 is SGHTA and CDR2 FQGNSA. The CDR3 covers 14 residues. V lost 1 base, J lost 4 bases, and 7 bases lay in between. The CDR3 DNA reads TGTGCCAGCAGCTTAGAAGCGAGCACCGGGGAGCTGTTTTTT. Translating it yields CASSLEASTGELFF.

The rearrangement links TRBV7-3 to TRBJ2-7; 9 bases fit TRBD2. The germline V gene encodes CDR1 SGHTA and CDR2 FQGTGA. This CDR3 comprises 18 residues. V dropped 1 base and J dropped 0; count of bases not matched to a gene: 10. This CDR3 is CASSLKGTSPLSSYEQYF. The CDR3 DNA follows: TGTGCCAGCAGCTTAAAGGGGACTAGCCCCCTATCCTCCTACGAGCAGTACTTC.

The J gene is TRBJ1-3, the V gene TRBV7-2; a weak D match, TRBD1 (5 bases). V was shortened by 0 bases and J by 4 bases, with 10 bases between the two germline ends. The CDR3 is made up of 15 amino acids. Germline V gene sequence: CDR1 SGHTA, CDR2 FQGNSA. Here the CDR3 reads CASSLATGPGNTIYF. The CDR3 nucleotides are TGTGCCAGCAGCTTAGCCACAGGCCCAGGAAACACCATATATTTT. Looking up the rest from reference TRBV7-2 and TRBJ1-3 gives the full variable domain: GAGVSQSPSNKVTEKGKDVELRCDPISGHTALYWYRQSLGQGLEFLIYFQGNSAPDKSGLPSDRFSAERTGGSVSTLTIQRTQQEDSAVYLCASSLATGPGNTIYFGEGSWLTVV.

The count of this clone is one. This chain uses TRBV29-1 with TRBJ1-5, with D tentatively TRBD1 (6 bases). V lost 5 bases, J lost 7 bases, and 18 bases lay in between. Germline V lookup: CDR1 SQVTM, CDR2 ANQGSEA. This CDR3 spans 14 amino acids. The CDR3 DNA reads as TGCAGCGTTCATGAGGGGGGTAGGGGACAGCCCCAGCATTTT. It codes for CSVHEGGRGQPQHF.

The sample holds many counts of this clone. The rearrangement joins TRBV6-1 to TRBJ2-7, with D perhaps TRBD1 or TRBD2 (5 bases each). Trimming removed 2 bases from V and 4 bases from J, with 12 bases in between. This CDR3 region has 14 residues. Germline loops: CDR1 MNHNS, CDR2 SASEGT. In DNA form, the CDR3 reads TGTGCCAGCAGTGAATTGGGGGACGTATACGAGCAGTACTTC. This translates into CASSELGDVYEQYF.

The chain uses TRBV18 and TRBJ2-7, with a tentative D call TRBD1 (6 bases). Germline V gives CDR1 KGHSH, CDR2 LQKENI. V gave up 2 bases and J gave up 7 bases, with 12 bases separating them. The CDR3 totals 13 residues. The CDR3 is CASSPEQGSEQYF. In DNA form, the CDR3 reads TGTGCCAGCTCACCAGAACAGGGAAGTGAGCAGTACTTC.

This chain links TRBV6-1 with TRBJ2-1; TRBD1 matches at 7 bases. Germline V lookup: CDR1 MNHNS, CDR2 SASEGT. Trimming removed 4 bases from V and 10 bases from J; junction bases left unmatched: 7. The CDR3 is 13 amino acids. The CDR3 region is CASSGGTAREQFF. CDR3 nucleotide sequence: TGTGCCAGCAGTGGAGGGACAGCAAGAGAGCAGTTCTTC.

This chain uses TRBV19 with TRBJ2-1, with D perhaps matching TRBD1 or TRBD2 (8 bases each). With 6 bases removed from V and 12 bases from J, the gap between germline ends came to 36 bases. Germline V gene data show CDR1 as LNHDA and CDR2 as SQIVND (reference sequence). The CDR3 length is 19 residues. The CDR3, as DNA: TGTGCCAGTAGCCCCACCGGGACAGGCGCGATTAGCGGGGCCCGGGGGCAGTTCTTC. Encoded protein: CASSPTGTGAISGARGQFF.

The V and J genes are TRBV11-3 and TRBJ1-2; D remains ambiguous. This CDR3 has 13 amino acids. Trimming removed 4 bases at V and 6 bases at J, with 12 bases between. CDR1 SGHNT and CDR2 YENEEA come from the germline V gene. CDR3 nucleotides: TGTGCCAGCAGCTCTCAAAAGCTCCATGGCTACACCTTC. Protein sequence: CASSSQKLHGYTF.

V gene TRBV5-8 combines with J gene TRBJ2-3, with D perhaps assigned TRBD1 or TRBD2 (5 bases each). This CDR3 contains 11 residues. V dropped 10 bases and J dropped 3 bases, with 9 bases sitting between them. Germline loops: CDR1 SGHTS, CDR2 YDEGEE. The CDR3 nucleotides read TGTGCCCGGTGGGGGACAGATACGCAGTATTTT. This translates into CARWGTDTQYF.

V usage is TRBV19 and J usage is TRBJ2-3, with TRBD1 as a possible D gene (5 bases). Germline V lookup: CDR1 LNHDA, CDR2 SQIVND (reference sequence). Trimming left V 3 bases short and J 0 bases short, with 7 bases between. The CDR3 consists of 14 residues. CDR3 region: CASSMGLSTDTQYF. CDR3 sequence (DNA): TGTGCCAGTAGTATGGGGCTTAGCACAGATACGCAGTATTTT.

This clone is medium-sized in the sample. The chain links TRBV29-1 to TRBJ1-2; 7 nucleotides agree with TRBD1. The junction had 8 bases not matched to a gene; V was cut back by 3 bases and J by 4 bases. The CDR3 has 14 residues. Germline CDR1 is SQVTM and CDR2 is ANQGSEA. This CDR3 is CSVEVYRGPYGYTF. The CDR3 DNA reads TGCAGCGTTGAGGTATACAGGGGACCCTATGGCTACACCTTC.

V is TRBV18 and J is TRBJ2-3; 8 positions match TRBD1. V gave up 2 bases and J gave up 0 bases; unmatched junction bases: 7. The CDR3 is made up of 17 amino acids. CDR1 KGHSH and CDR2 LQKENI come from the germline V gene. CDR3 residues: CASSPLPGQASTDTQYF. As DNA, the CDR3 is TGTGCCAGCTCACCATTGCCGGGACAGGCTAGCACAGATACGCAGTATTTT.

V is TRBV7-9 and J is TRBJ2-5, with TRBD2 as a possible D gene (5 bases). Trimming cost V 1 base and J 5 bases, with 11 bases left between them. CDR1 is SEHNR and CDR2 is FQNEAQ in the germline V gene (reference sequence). The CDR3 sequence is 14 residues long. Here the CDR3 DNA reads TGTGCCAGCAGCTTAGGAGGGTTGAGGGAGACCCAGTACTTC. Translating it yields CASSLGGLRETQYF.

The chain recombines TRBV10-3 with TRBJ1-5; D is possibly TRBD1 (5 bases). This CDR3 spans 12 amino acids. Trimming removed 10 bases at V and 6 bases at J, with 13 bases between. In germline, CDR1 is ENHRY, CDR2 SYGVKD. DNA of the CDR3: TGTGCCACCAGGGCGGGGAGTCAGCCCCAGCATTTT. Its protein product is CATRAGSQPQHF.

The chain links TRBV27 to TRBJ1-5; D may be TRBD1 (6 bases). Germline-derived CDR1 and CDR2 are MNHEY and SMNVEV (reference sequence). The CDR3 consists of 14 residues. Trimming took off 3 bases at V and 4 bases at J, with 10 bases between the two ends. The CDR3 loop is CASSFPDRNQPQHF. The DNA for the CDR3 is TGTGCCAGCAGTTTCCCCGACAGGAATCAGCCCCAGCATTTT.

The chain employs TRBV2 and TRBJ1-5; 9 bases are shared with TRBD1. Germline V gene sequence: CDR1 SNHLY, CDR2 FYNNEI. The CDR3 is made up of 15 amino acids. Trimming took 5 bases from V and 4 from J; bases not matched to a gene: 6. For the CDR3, the DNA is TGTGCCAGCAGTCGGGACAGGGCCGGGAATCAGCCCCAGCATTTT. Translation gives CASSRDRAGNQPQHF.

The V call is TRBV10-3, the J call TRBJ2-1, with 7 nucleotides matching TRBD2. With V trimmed by 3 bases and J by 4 bases, 9 bases remained unmatched. Germline V gene lookup returns CDR1 ENHRY and CDR2 SYGVKD. The CDR3 is made up of 16 amino acids. The DNA for the CDR3 is TGTGCCATCAGTGACAAAGGGAGGGGATTTTACAATGAGCAGTTCTTC. Residues: CAISDKGRGFYNEQFF.

This clone came up a few times. The chain carries TRBV4-3 and TRBJ1-1; 10 positions agree with TRBD1. Germline lookup yields CDR1 LGHNA and CDR2 YSLEER. With V trimmed by 2 bases and J by 4 bases, 4 bases remained unmatched. CDR3 length equals 15 residues. The CDR3 nucleotides read TGCGCCAGCAGCCAAAGGGGACAGGGGATCACTGAAGCTTTCTTT. It translates to CASSQRGQGITEAFF.

This sequence joins TRBV27 and TRBJ1-6; D might be TRBD1 (5 bases). The CDR3 consists of 14 residues. Looked up from germline, CDR1 is MNHEY and CDR2 is SMNVEV (reference sequence). V lost 7 bases and J lost 0, with 7 bases in between. The CDR3 region has the DNA TGTGCCAGCAAGGGGAGCTCCTATAATTCACCCCTCCACTTT. Its protein product is CASKGSSYNSPLHF.